The 18 T cell receptor beta chains reported below all come from one sample, sequenced in a study of cytomegalovirus exposure and HLA in healthy donors. This PCR relied on a set of 60 Vbeta primers and 13 Jbeta primers. TCRdb's table, derived via immunoSEQ multiplex PCR, lists solely in-frame clones and lacks some. The sample totals tens of thousands of clones. The sample consisted of PBMCs. All receptors derive from a man aged 45 to 65 in good health and CMV-seropositive.

The chain employs TRBV30 and TRBJ2-4, with 7 bases matching TRBD1. The V and J ends lost 3 bases and 1 base, in that order; junction bases with no gene match: 6. The CDR3 length is 15 residues. Per germline, CDR1 GTSNPN and CDR2 SVGIG (reference sequence). CDR3 sequence reads: CAWSSDRVAKNIQYF. The CDR3 coding sequence is TGTGCCTGGAGCAGCGACAGGGTTGCCAAAAACATTCAGTACTTC.

The rearrangement uses TRBV6-1 and TRBJ2-2; D gene ambiguous. The CDR3 consists of 13 residues. Per germline, CDR1 MNHNS and CDR2 SASEGT. Trimming left V 4 bases short and J 5 bases short, with 8 bases between. The CDR3 DNA reads TGTGCCAGCAGTGTTGGCAGTACCGGGGAGCTGTTTTTT. Protein: CASSVGSTGELFF.

The J gene is TRBJ2-5, the V gene TRBV19, with 7 bases lining up with TRBD2. V lost 6 bases to trimming and J lost 1 base; unmatched junction nucleotides: 11. Germline CDR1 reads LNHDA; CDR2 reads SQIVND (reference sequence). The CDR3 runs to 16 residues. The CDR3: CASSRSAGRAQETQYF. CDR3 bases: TGTGCCAGTAGCCGGTCGGCAGGGAGGGCCCAAGAGACCCAGTACTTC.

This chain links TRBV7-2 with TRBJ2-1, with 11 bases lining up with TRBD2. CDR3 length: 12 residues. V was pared by 5 bases and J by 12 bases, with 3 bases of the junction left unmatched. Germline CDR1 and CDR2: SGHTA and FQGNSA. The CDR3 nucleotides read TGTGCCAGCAGCCCGGGACTAGCGGCGCAGTTCTTC. Translation: CASSPGLAAQFF.

This chain joins TRBV5-1 and TRBJ2-7, with a weak D call TRBD2 (5 bases). This CDR3 comprises 15 residues. CDR1 and CDR2 from the germline V gene are SGHRS and YFSETQ. V shed 1 base and J shed 2 bases, with 13 bases lying between them. DNA of the CDR3: TGCGCCAGCAGCTTGATCGGTTTTAGCGCCTACGAGCAGTACTTC. Translating it yields CASSLIGFSAYEQYF.

Written as DNA, the CDR3 is TGTGCCAGCAGTTTAGGGGACAGGGAGGATGGCTACACCTTC. It translates to CASSLGDREDGYTF. V is TRBV28 and J is TRBJ1-2, with TRBD1 matching over 9 bases. Germline V lookup: CDR1 MDHEN, CDR2 SYDVKM. The V gene end was trimmed by 2 bases and the J gene end by 6 bases; junction bases not matched to a gene: 4. The CDR3 is 14 residues long.

This chain links TRBV18 with TRBJ2-7, with 10 bases fitting TRBD2. The CDR3 runs to 15 residues. Germline V gene sequence: CDR1 KGHSH, CDR2 LQKENI. The junction had 5 bases not matched to a gene; V was cut back by 3 bases and J by 3 bases. This chain's CDR3 is CASSPISGGSYEQYF. CDR3 coding DNA: TGTGCCAGCTCACCCATTAGCGGGGGGAGCTACGAGCAGTACTTC.

V is TRBV27 and J is TRBJ1-2; D is unresolved. Germline CDR1 and CDR2: MNHEY and SMNVEV (reference sequence). This CDR3 has 12 residues. V was cut by 6 bases and J by 6 bases, with 11 bases left in between. The CDR3 spells CASRVGRNGYTF. CDR3 nucleotides: TGTGCCAGCAGGGTGGGGAGGAATGGCTACACCTTC.

V gene TRBV4-3 combines with J gene TRBJ1-6; D is unclear. The germline V gene has CDR1 LGHNA and CDR2 YSLEER. Trimming took 4 bases from V and 5 from J, leaving 9 bases between them. This CDR3 is built from 14 residues. CDR3 DNA sequence: TGCGCCAGCAGCCTGAGACACAATAATTCACCCCTCCACTTT. Translating gives CASSLRHNNSPLHF.

CDR3 DNA sequence: TGCGCCAGCAGTGAAGATGAGGGAAGGCGCGACAATCAGCCCCAGCATTTT. Encoded protein: CASSEDEGRRDNQPQHF. The chain links TRBV10-1 to TRBJ1-5; no firm D call. The ends were cut back, 3 bases at V and 3 bases at J, with 18 bases in the middle. From germline, CDR1 is WNHNN and CDR2 SYGVQD (reference sequence). The CDR3 has 17 residues.

The rearrangement uses TRBV7-9 and TRBJ1-4, with TRBD1 matching over 7 bases. Losses at the gene ends were 5 bases for V and 5 bases for J; bases not matched to a gene: 5. Germline loops: CDR1 SEHNR, CDR2 FQNEAQ (reference sequence). The CDR3 contains 14 residues. CDR3 bases: TGTGCCAGCAGCCAACAGGGGACCAATGAAAAACTGTTTTTT. It yields the protein CASSQQGTNEKLFF. The full variable domain, in which reference TRBV7-9 and TRBJ1-4 provide the parts outside the CDR3, is DTGVSQNPRHKITKRGQNVTFRCDPISEHNRLYWYRQTLGQGPEFLTYFQNEAQLEKSRLLSDRFSAERPKGSFSTLEIQRTEQGDSAMYLCASSQQGTNEKLFFGSGTQLSVL.

The J gene is TRBJ2-7, the V gene TRBV6-5; no clear D. Trimming removed 5 bases at V and 3 bases at J, with 14 bases between. Germline V gene sequence: CDR1 MNHEY, CDR2 SVGAGI. The CDR3 is 14 residues long. The CDR3 reads CASSQYSLNYEQYF. As DNA, the CDR3 is TGTGCCAGCAGTCAATACAGCTTGAACTACGAGCAGTACTTC.

As to this clone: Sequence at one end of the junction differs from germline and may be a read error. Other DNA sequences in the same sample also yield this CDR3. V is TRBV7-6 and J is TRBJ1-6; 8 bases align to TRBD1. This CDR3 is 14 amino acids long. CDR1 SGHVS and CDR2 FNYEAQ come from the germline V gene. DNA for the CDR3: TGTGCCAGCAGCTTGACAGGGGTTAATTCACCCCTACACTTT. This codes for CASSLTGVNSPLHF.

The J gene is TRBJ2-1, the V gene TRBV27, with D maybe TRBD1 (5 bases). CDR1 MNHEY and CDR2 SMNVEV come from the germline V gene (reference sequence). The CDR3 runs to 13 residues. Trimming took 2 bases from V and 3 from J, leaving 5 bases between them. The CDR3 loop reads CASSLQGYNEQFF. The CDR3 DNA reads as TGTGCCAGCAGTTTACAGGGCTACAATGAGCAGTTCTTC.

V and J are TRBV18 and TRBJ1-4; TRBD1 is a possible D gene (5 bases). Trimming stripped 0 bases from V and 8 bases from J, with 13 bases between. Germline-derived CDR1 and CDR2 are KGHSH and LQKENI. The CDR3 runs 15 residues. The CDR3 region has the DNA TGTGCCAGCTCACCACCGGGGCGCGGCCAGGAAAAACTGTTTTTT. It encodes CASSPPGRGQEKLFF.

The chain is built from TRBV5-1 and TRBJ1-1; D not resolved. Germline V gene sequence: CDR1 SGHRS, CDR2 YFSETQ. This CDR3 spans 14 amino acids. The germline V and J ends were trimmed by 0 bases and 2 bases, with 8 bases remaining between them. The CDR3: CASSLGGRNTEAFF. CDR3 coding DNA: TGCGCCAGCAGCTTGGGAGGGCGAAACACTGAAGCTTTCTTT.

V gene TRBV28 combines with J gene TRBJ1-2; possibly TRBD1 for D (5 bases). The CDR3 sequence is 13 residues long. The germline gives CDR1 MDHEN, CDR2 SYDVKM. Trimming shortened V by 2 bases and J by 8 bases, and 12 bases separated the two germline ends. The DNA for the CDR3 is TGTGCCAGCAGTTTAACGGCAGGGCGAGGCTACACCTTC. It encodes CASSLTAGRGYTF.

About this clone: The sample carries other DNA sequences with the same CDR3. V usage is TRBV4-3 and J usage is TRBJ2-1; D perhaps matches TRBD1 (6 bases). Germline V gives CDR1 LGHNA, CDR2 YSLEER. The V end lost 0 bases, the J end lost 9 bases, and 15 bases lay between the germline ends. The CDR3 is 15 amino acids. The CDR3 bases are TGCGCCAGCAGCCAAGACGTAGGGACACGGAGTGAGCAGTTCTTC. Protein sequence: CASSQDVGTRSEQFF.